This TCR beta chain was recovered during a study of early T cells in non-severe SARS-CoV-2 infection. Separate cDNA molecules each had unique molecular identifiers attached to them. TCRdb redid the calling of the 5' RACE reads with MiXCR, one entry per CDR3 protein. Here the sample spans tens of thousands of distinct CDR3 sequences, around 4.7% being singletons. This clonotype was seen repeatedly, ten times or more. V gave up 6 bases and J gave up 8 bases, with 17 bases separating them. The CDR3 is made up of 14 amino acids. Germline V lookup: CDR1 SGHDN, CDR2 FVKESK. Sequences were obtained from whole blood. This receptor was taken from an adult who was a healthcare worker with PCR-confirmed SARS-CoV-2 infection or an uninfected control (not recorded which). V gene TRBV14 combines with J gene TRBJ2-1; D may be TRBD2 (6 bases). CDR3: CASSVSGWPHEQFF. In DNA form, the CDR3 reads TGTGCCAGCAGTGTAAGCGGGTGGCCCCATGAGCAGTTCTTC.